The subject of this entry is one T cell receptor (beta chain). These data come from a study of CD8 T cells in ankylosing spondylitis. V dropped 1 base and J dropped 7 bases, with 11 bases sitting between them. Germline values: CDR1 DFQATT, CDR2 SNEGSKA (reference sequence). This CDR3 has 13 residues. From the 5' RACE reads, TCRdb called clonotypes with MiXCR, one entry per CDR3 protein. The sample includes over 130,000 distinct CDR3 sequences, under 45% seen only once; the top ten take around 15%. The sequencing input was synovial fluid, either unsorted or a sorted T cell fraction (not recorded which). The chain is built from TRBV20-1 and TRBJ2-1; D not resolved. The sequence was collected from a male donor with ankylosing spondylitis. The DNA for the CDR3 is TGCAGTGCTAGAGGAATGGACGGTAATGAGCAGTTCTTC. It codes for CSARGMDGNEQFF.